The rows below give T cell receptor beta chains drawn from one sample of a study of blood T cells in healthy people across ages. One entry per CDR3 protein, called by TCRdb with MiXCR from the 5' RACE reads. Of 750,000 to 850,000 distinct CDR3 sequences in the sample, roughly 25% are singletons; the top ten hold roughly 3.5%. These data are also associated with another study on T cells of mothers and their children.

Sequencing was performed on blood. The receptor set was obtained from a boy between 10 and 17 years old in good health. The CDR3 runs from the conserved cysteine through the conserved F or W. The order of the fields is J gene, V gene, clone size, D gene, CDR3 protein, CDR3 DNA. A D gene is named only where the DNA matches it firmly. Not all rows give a size; the values are once, few, many and, for expanded clones, a class.

j_call: TRBJ2-7; v_call: TRBV2; clone_size: NA; d_call: NA; cdr3_aa: CASRGVSTYEQYF; cdr3_nt: TGTGCCAGCAGGGGGGTCAGCACCTACGAGCAGTACTTC
j_call: TRBJ1-5; v_call: TRBV19; clone_size: few; d_call: NA; cdr3_aa: CASNSRTNQPQHF; cdr3_nt: TGTGCCAGCAATAGTCGGACCAATCAGCCCCAGCATTTT
j_call: TRBJ2-5; v_call: TRBV9; clone_size: once; d_call: TRBD2; cdr3_aa: CASSPRPNGGETQYF; cdr3_nt: TGTGCCAGCAGCCCTCGCCCGAACGGGGGGGAGACCCAGTACTTC
j_call: TRBJ1-1; v_call: TRBV7-2; clone_size: few; d_call: NA; cdr3_aa: CASSPDGDLEAFF; cdr3_nt: TGTGCCAGCAGCCCAGACGGGGACCTTGAAGCTTTCTTT
j_call: TRBJ1-4; v_call: TRBV3-1; clone_size: NA; d_call: NA; cdr3_aa: CASSRTVLKEKLFF; cdr3_nt: TGTGCCAGCAGCCGGACTGTCTTGAAGGAAAAACTGTTTTTT
j_call: TRBJ2-1; v_call: TRBV21-1; clone_size: few; d_call: NA; cdr3_aa: CASTPTGASHDEQFF; cdr3_nt: TGTGCCAGCACCCCGACAGGGGCAAGTCACGATGAGCAGTTCTTC
j_call: TRBJ2-7; v_call: TRBV20-1; clone_size: few; d_call: NA; cdr3_aa: CSASATNYEQYF; cdr3_nt: TGCAGTGCTAGTGCGACTAACTACGAGCAGTACTTC
j_call: TRBJ2-3; v_call: TRBV6-5; clone_size: NA; d_call: NA; cdr3_aa: CASSRAQETDTQYF; cdr3_nt: TGTGCCAGCAGCCGCGCACAGGAGACAGATACGCAGTATTTT
j_call: TRBJ2-1; v_call: TRBV7-8; clone_size: many; d_call: NA; cdr3_aa: CASSLALGGEQFF; cdr3_nt: TGTGCCAGCAGCTTAGCTTTGGGCGGAGAGCAGTTCTTC
j_call: TRBJ1-1; v_call: TRBV27; clone_size: few; d_call: NA; cdr3_aa: CASRDSYTEAFF; cdr3_nt: TGTGCCAGCAGGGACAGTTACACTGAAGCTTTCTTT
j_call: TRBJ1-1; v_call: TRBV5-1; clone_size: NA; d_call: TRBD1; cdr3_aa: CASVAGGGQGRNTEAFF; cdr3_nt: TGCGCCAGCGTCGCCGGCGGCGGACAGGGTCGGAACACTGAAGCTTTCTTT
j_call: TRBJ1-1; v_call: TRBV25-1; clone_size: NA; d_call: NA; cdr3_aa: CASSVYGPNTEAFF; cdr3_nt: TGTGCCAGCAGTGTATATGGGCCGAACACTGAAGCTTTCTTT
j_call: TRBJ2-1; v_call: TRBV27; clone_size: few; d_call: NA; cdr3_aa: CASSRSGVNNEQFF; cdr3_nt: TGTGCCAGCAGTCGTTCTGGAGTGAACAATGAGCAGTTCTTC
j_call: TRBJ2-7; v_call: TRBV7-8; clone_size: NA; d_call: NA; cdr3_aa: CASSPRGGGRPYEQYF; cdr3_nt: TGTGCCAGCAGCCCAAGGGGGGGGGGTCGTCCCTACGAGCAGTACTTC
j_call: TRBJ2-5; v_call: TRBV5-6; clone_size: NA; d_call: TRBD1; cdr3_aa: CASTNDRADWTQYF; cdr3_nt: TGTGCCAGCACCAACGACAGGGCGGATTGGACCCAGTACTTC
j_call: TRBJ2-3; v_call: TRBV5-1; clone_size: NA; d_call: NA; cdr3_aa: CASSLYGRLTDTQYF; cdr3_nt: TGCGCCAGCAGCTTGTATGGACGCCTGACAGATACGCAGTATTTT